This T cell receptor (beta chain) was profiled in a study of blood T cell repertoires in COVID-19. Overall study: Italy, Spain and the United States were the sources of the convalescent and acute COVID-19 samples. PBMCs, B-cell-depleted T cells, or T cells were the source of the cDNA or gDNA that made up the material.

Deletions cut 4 bases from V and 1 base from J, with 13 bases between. Germline values: CDR1 MGHRA, CDR2 YSYEKL. The CDR3 extends over 15 amino acids. In the original processing: The assay estimated nucleated cells by amplifying reference gene primers. TCRdb's copy holds only in-frame clones and misses some; the assay was immunoSEQ multiplex PCR. From that table come the V and J calls and clone size; the DNA was used to work out D and trimming. This table has 140,000 or so clones, 85% to 90% appearing once. Material for sequencing was peripheral blood. The chain has TRBV4-1 and TRBJ1-1; no definite D call. The sequence was collected from a middle-aged man who had recovered from COVID-19. The DNA for the CDR3 is TGCGCCAGCAGCCCCTCTCCTAGTCCGAACACTGAAGCTTTCTTT. Translation: CASSPSPSPNTEAFF.